These 8 T cell receptor beta chains originate from one sample sequenced in a study of blood T cell repertoires in COVID-19. Data came from immunoSEQ multiplex PCR; TCRdb stores just in-frame clones and leaves some out. The table lists about 140,000 clones, around 76% of them singletons. Sample: peripheral blood. The receptors were gathered from a man older than 75 with acute or convalescent COVID-19.

The chain recombines TRBV13 with TRBJ2-1; no definite D call. Trimming cost V 6 bases and J 10 bases, with 13 bases left between them. CDR1 and CDR2 (germline): PRHDT, FYEKMQ (reference sequence). The CDR3 has 12 amino acids. CDR3 loop: CASSQRLGEQFF. The CDR3 nucleotides are TGTGCCAGCAGTCAGAGACTCGGGGAGCAGTTCTTC.

The J gene is TRBJ1-2, the V gene TRBV7-2, with TRBD1 as a possible D gene (6 bases). Germline V lookup: CDR1 SGHTA, CDR2 FQGNSA. CDR3 length equals 14 residues. V shed 0 bases and J shed 2 bases, with 7 bases lying between them. The CDR3, as DNA: TGTGCCAGCAGCTTAGCGGGACAAAACTATGGCTACACCTTC. Amino acids: CASSLAGQNYGYTF.

This chain joins TRBV18 and TRBJ1-1; TRBD1 is a possible D gene (6 bases). This CDR3 region has 15 residues. Germline assignment: CDR1 KGHSH and CDR2 LQKENI. V was shortened by 3 bases and J by 2 bases, with 13 bases between the two germline ends. The CDR3 here is CASSPPGTTNTEAFF. CDR3 bases: TGTGCCAGCTCACCCCCCGGGACAACTAACACTGAAGCTTTCTTT.

The V gene is TRBV11-2, the J gene TRBJ2-2; TRBD1 matches 8 bases. Germline V gene data show CDR1 as SGHAT and CDR2 as FQNNGV. Trimming took 0 bases from V and 5 from J; bases not matched to a gene: 2. The CDR3 runs 15 residues. The CDR3 DNA is TGTGCCAGCAGCTTAGAGCGACAGGGGACCGGGGAGCTGTTTTTT. It specifies CASSLERQGTGELFF.

This clone was detected a few times. The CDR3 DNA reads TGTGCCAGCAGCTTAGTGGGTGTGTGGGGCAGGCAGAACACTGAAGCTTTCTTT. Its translation: CASSLVGVWGRQNTEAFF. The chain links TRBV7-9 to TRBJ1-1, with TRBD1 as a possible D gene (5 bases). The CDR3 has 18 residues. CDR1 is SEHNR and CDR2 is FQNEAQ in the germline V gene (reference sequence). V was clipped by 1 base and J by 1 base, with 19 bases between them.

The chain carries TRBV7-2 and TRBJ2-4, with TRBD2 matching over 7 bases. CDR3 length equals 14 residues. Germline V gives CDR1 SGHTA, CDR2 FQGNSA. Unmatched junction bases numbered 8, after V lost 3 bases and J lost 9 bases. This chain's CDR3 is CASSFNRGGSIQYF. In DNA, the CDR3 is TGTGCCAGCAGCTTTAATCGCGGGGGAAGCATTCAGTACTTC.

J is TRBJ1-6 and V is TRBV7-2; 10 nucleotides agree with TRBD1. V lost 3 bases, J lost 9 bases, and 5 bases stayed unmatched. The CDR3 is made up of 15 amino acids. Germline V CDR1 and CDR2: SGHTA, FQGNSA. CDR3 protein: CASSFTGQGVSPLHF. The DNA of the CDR3 is TGTGCCAGCAGCTTTACTGGACAGGGGGTTTCACCCCTCCACTTT.

V usage is TRBV29-1 and J usage is TRBJ1-3; D gene ambiguous. The CDR3 has 14 amino acids. Germline CDR1 and CDR2: SQVTM and ANQGSEA. Trimming took off 0 bases at V and 4 bases at J, with 10 bases between the two ends. This chain's CDR3 is CSVEERTWGNTIYF. The CDR3 nucleotides read TGCAGCGTTGAAGAGCGCACTTGGGGAAACACCATATATTTT.